The T cell receptor (beta chain) under discussion was sequenced for a study of blood T cell repertoires in COVID-19 (dated by TCRdb to about 2020). About the full investigation: Collaborator samples came from the United States, Italy and Spain and covered acute and convalescent phases of COVID-19. The prospective study material was composed of cDNA or gDNA derived from T cells, B-cell-depleted T cells, or PBMCs. The dataset comprised deeply sampled blood TCRbeta repertoires from subjects exposed to, actively infected with, or recovered from COVID-19. The repertoires were made available in a free public database intended to serve as a resource for research on the immune response to SARS-CoV-2. The samples were drawn from the first 160 participants of the ongoing ImmuneRACE study and from 950 to 1,500 subjects provided by 6 global collaborators. Nearly every sample came with metadata listing a de-identified subject ID, COVID-19 status, age in years and sex. HLA class I and class II types, where available, came from metadata supplied by the sample provider rather than from assay-based typing.

The collaborating institutions used their own protocols to collect whole blood in K2EDTA tubes. For TCRbeta analysis, collaborators shipped samples as frozen whole blood, isolated PBMCs, or DNA extracted from either of those sample types. This clone has just a few counts. It has no known antigen specificity. No qualities accompany the bases; no much larger clone lies one base away. TCRbeta CDR3 regions were amplified from genomic DNA by means of the immunoSEQ Assay, a bias-controlled multiplex PCR. Turning to the authors' computational methods: Within the assay, amplification of reference gene primers was used to estimate how many nucleated cells each sample contained. To quantify the absolute abundance of each unique TCRbeta CDR3 rearrangement, sequence reads were collapsed and filtered. Productive Simpson clonality was computed per sample as the square root of Simpson's diversity index over productive rearrangements. Drawn from immuneACCESS, this table holds only the in-frame rearrangements with V and J called that TCRdb kept. Clones are partly lost; checked studies trace under half to an unresolved V gene and leave the rest unexplained. V, J and clone size derive from that table, while D and trimming were established from the DNA sequence. The sample table shows 130,000 to 150,000 clones, and roughly 86% are seen once. The ten largest make up just under 0.95% of the sample.

Per the germline V gene, MNHNS is the CDR1 and SASEGT is the CDR2. The CDR3 holds 13 amino acids from the cysteine to the phenylalanine. CDR3 DNA only is kept here, 39 bases in frame from base 1. The junction carries 8 bases between V and J, which are trimmed by 2 bases and 4 bases respectively. What the study reported, not specific to this receptor: The amount of clinical and demographic metadata varied by source and participant and was provided uncurated.

The sample comprised peripheral blood. This receptor was identified in a woman aged 45-59 years with acute or convalescent COVID-19. The chain is assembled from TRBV6-1 and TRBJ1-2, with TRBD1 as a weak D call on 6 bases. DNA sequence: TGTGCCAGCAGTGAAAGGGGGTTCTATGGCTACACCTTC. Translated, it gives CASSERGFYGYTF.